This paragraph reports one T cell receptor (beta chain). This clone was counted between two and nine times. Its specific antigen is unknown. No per-base quality is available; no much larger clone lies one base away. The time point label, read with the paper, signifies: roughly 27 days on oral tofacitinib. Sample treatment or condition, as interpreted from the label and publication: oral pan-JAK inhibitor, 5-10 mg twice daily. Peripheral blood and lesional scalp punch biopsies were obtained from patients with alopecia areata. PBMCs were isolated by density centrifugation and stained for CD3, CD4 and CD8, and CD4+ and CD8+ T cells were sorted on a FACSAria. Receptors were amplified or captured by the immunoSEQ multiplex PCR assay. For TCR sequencing, RNA was extracted from every sample and reverse transcribed into cDNA to serve as template. First-strand cDNA was synthesized with SuperScript III using a 2:1 mix of oligo-dT and random hexamers. A synthetic immune receptor repertoire was used to assess amplification bias, and residual bias was removed computationally. In the original analysis: Raw reads were preprocessed to remove errors, and CDR3 was defined by IMGT conventions from the conserved cysteine to phenylalanine. Clonality was calculated as 1 minus Shannon entropy normalized by log2 of the number of productive unique TCRs. CD4 or CD8 identity of scalp clones was inferred by cross-referencing scalp TCRbeta sequences with sorted blood CD4 and CD8 repertoires. TCRdb carries this immuneACCESS record with in-frame sequences only. Its versions omit some clonotypes, under half of them owing to an unresolved V gene in the studies checked, with the rest unexplained. That table furnishes V, J and clone size, whereas the DNA furnished D and trimming. Here the sample has about 220,000 clones; around three fifths occur a single time. The top ten hold 1.5% to 2% of the sample.

The data were obtained in a study of CD8+ T cells in alopecia areata (dated by TCRdb to 2016 to 2018). For the wider study: The treated patients, all with moderate-to-severe alopecia areata, were enrolled in an open-label pilot trial of oral tofacitinib given at 5 to 10 mg twice daily. Patients stayed on tofacitinib for 6 to 18 months and then had 6 months of follow-up off drug so that delayed response and recurrence could be assessed. Disease severity in treated patients was measured with the SALT score, which quantifies the percentage of affected scalp surface area. In both human patients and the C3H/HeJ mouse model, the study applied high-throughput TCRbeta sequencing to look at T cell clonal expansion in alopecia areata. Scalp tissue and sorted CD4+ and CD8+ peripheral blood T cells from patchy and totalis/universalis alopecia areata patients and from healthy controls were covered by human TCRbeta sequencing. Biopsies were taken from tofacitinib-treated patients at baseline and at 4 and 24 weeks of treatment, and a later scalp biopsy was taken in several of the tofacitinib-treated patients. Scalp clonality was compared across normal scalp (n=4), patchy alopecia areata scalp (n=8), and alopecia totalis/universalis scalp (n=8). The RNA source kit depended on sample type: the PAXgene miRNA kit for fixed scalp, the miRNeasy kit for PBMCs, and the RNeasy kit for mouse skin. TCRbeta CDR3 regions were amplified by immunoSEQ multiplex PCR using 35 Vbeta forward and 13 Jbeta reverse primers.

Broader findings and caveats from the paper: Higher clonality and more expanded CD8+ clones were observed in lesional scalp than in normal scalp, particularly in alopecia totalis/universalis, a finding suggestive of antigenic drive. Unlike mouse skin, where gammadelta T cells dominate, normal human skin contains resident alphabeta T cells that get sequenced too, which complicates analysis of the scalp TCR repertoire. The treated cohort was small, with a single nonresponder, so links between baseline CD8+ expansion and response need larger studies. During tofacitinib treatment, many expanded lesional clones remained in scalp and blood, and this persistence may partly explain relapse after treatment is stopped. With tofacitinib, both scalp clonality and the number of expanded CD8+ clones among the top 100 scalp clones went down significantly. Shared TCR sequences between patients were less evident than in mice, which may be partly attributable to HLA diversity in the patient population.

The sample in question was CD4+ T cells sorted from blood, obtained at week 4, from a patient treated with tofacitinib. This TCR was recovered from a human donor with alopecia areata.

The CDR3 loop reads CASSLEGAGNQPQHF. The nucleotides read TGCGCCAGCAGCTTGGAGGGGGCAGGCAATCAGCCCCAGCATTTT. Recombination linked TRBV5-1 to TRBJ1-5; 7 nucleotides in the junction match TRBD1. The CDR3 goes from the cysteine to the phenylalanine over 15 residues. Of all the DNA, just the CDR3 is kept, 45 bases in frame from base 1. Reading the germline V gene gives CDR1 SGHRS and CDR2 YFSETQ. For this chain, trimming is 0 bases at the V end and 2 bases at the J end, and the number of junction bases without a gene match is 2.